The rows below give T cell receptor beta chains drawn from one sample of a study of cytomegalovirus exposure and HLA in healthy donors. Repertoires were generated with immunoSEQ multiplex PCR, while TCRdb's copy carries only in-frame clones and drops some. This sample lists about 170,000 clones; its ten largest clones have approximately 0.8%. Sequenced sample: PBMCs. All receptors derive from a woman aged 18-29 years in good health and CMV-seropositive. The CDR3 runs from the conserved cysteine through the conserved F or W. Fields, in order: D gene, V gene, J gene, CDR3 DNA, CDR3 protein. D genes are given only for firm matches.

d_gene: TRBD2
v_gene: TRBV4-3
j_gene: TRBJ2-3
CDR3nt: TGCGCCAGCAGCCAAGATCGGATAGCGGGGGACACAGATACGCAGTATTTT
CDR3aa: CASSQDRIAGDTDTQYF

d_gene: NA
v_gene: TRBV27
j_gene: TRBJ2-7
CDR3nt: TGTGCCAGCAGTACCCCCAAGGGGTTGGTAACAGAGCAGTACTTC
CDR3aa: CASSTPKGLVTEQYF

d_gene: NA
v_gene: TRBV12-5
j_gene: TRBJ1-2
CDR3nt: TGTGCTAGTTCAGGTGTCTCTCACTATGGCTACACCTTC
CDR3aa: CASSGVSHYGYTF

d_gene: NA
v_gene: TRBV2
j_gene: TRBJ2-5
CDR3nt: TGTGCCAGCAGTCCCCGAGAGACCCAGTACTTC
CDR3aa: CASSPRETQYF

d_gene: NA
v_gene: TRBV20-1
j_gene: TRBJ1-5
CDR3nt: TGCAGTGCTTCCGGGGGTCAGCCCCAGCATTTT
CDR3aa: CSASGGQPQHF

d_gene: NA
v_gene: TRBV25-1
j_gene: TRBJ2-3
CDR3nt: TGTGCCAGCAGTGAATATTTTGCGGGAACGGATACGCAGTATTTT
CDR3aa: CASSEYFAGTDTQYF

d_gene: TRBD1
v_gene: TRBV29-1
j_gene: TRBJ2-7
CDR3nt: TGCAGCGTGATACCGGGACAGGGCTCGGGCTACGAGCAGTACTTC
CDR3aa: CSVIPGQGSGYEQYF

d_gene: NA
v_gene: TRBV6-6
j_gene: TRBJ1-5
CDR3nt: TGTGCCACCCGGCTCGGGGAGCTCAATCAGCCCCAGCATTTT
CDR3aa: CATRLGELNQPQHF

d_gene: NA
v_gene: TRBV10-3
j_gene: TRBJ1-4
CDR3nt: TGTGCCACCGAGACCTTTGAGCGAAATGGGGAAAAACTGTTTTTT
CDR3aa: CATETFERNGEKLFF

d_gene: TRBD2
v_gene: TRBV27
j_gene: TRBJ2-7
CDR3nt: TGTGCCAGCAGTTTAGGGTCTAGCGGGATCAACGAGCAGTACTTC
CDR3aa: CASSLGSSGINEQYF

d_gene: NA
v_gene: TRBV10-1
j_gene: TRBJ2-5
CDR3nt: TGCGCCAGCACCCCCCCTGTTAAGGGGCCGTACTTC
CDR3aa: CASTPPVKGPYF

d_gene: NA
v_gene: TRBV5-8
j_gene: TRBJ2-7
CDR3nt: TGTGCCAGCAGCTACATTTTTAACGAGCAGTACTTC
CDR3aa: CASSYIFNEQYF

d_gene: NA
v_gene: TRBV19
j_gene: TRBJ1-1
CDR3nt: TGTGCCAGTAGTGTTCAGACTTTAAACACTGAAGCTTTCTTT
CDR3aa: CASSVQTLNTEAFF

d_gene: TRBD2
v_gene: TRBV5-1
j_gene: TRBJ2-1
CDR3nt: TGCGCCAGCAAAGGTTTGGGGGGCCGGACTAGCACCCCTGAGGGGGGCTACTACAATGAGCAGTTCTTC
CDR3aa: CASKGLGGRTSTPEGGYYNEQFF

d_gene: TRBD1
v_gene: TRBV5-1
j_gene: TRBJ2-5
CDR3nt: TGCGCCAGCAGCAGTCGGACAGGGGAGAGTGAGCAGTACTTC
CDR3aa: CASSSRTGESEQYF

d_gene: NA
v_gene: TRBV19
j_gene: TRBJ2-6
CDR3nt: TGTGCCAGTAGGACACAGGGATCTGGGGCCAACGTCCTGACTTTC
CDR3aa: CASRTQGSGANVLTF

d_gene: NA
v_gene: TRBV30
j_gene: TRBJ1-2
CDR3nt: TGTGCCTGGAGTGTGTCCCCCAGCTATGGCTACACCTTC
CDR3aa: CAWSVSPSYGYTF

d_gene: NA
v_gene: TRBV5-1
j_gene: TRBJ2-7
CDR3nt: TGCGCCAGCAGCCCCAATCTAGATTCTTCCTTCGAGCAGTACTTC
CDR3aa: CASSPNLDSSFEQYF

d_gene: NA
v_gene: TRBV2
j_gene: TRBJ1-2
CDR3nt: TGTGCCAGCAGTGAAATAGGACAGCCGCAGCCCTATGGCTACACCTTC
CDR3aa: CASSEIGQPQPYGYTF

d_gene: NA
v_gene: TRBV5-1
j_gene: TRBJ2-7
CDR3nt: TGCGCCAGCAGTCTGGCAGGCAAAACCTCCTACGAGCAGTACTTC
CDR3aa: CASSLAGKTSYEQYF